A selection of T cell receptor beta chains follows, all from one sample in a study of T-cell memory formation after mild COVID-19. TCRdb reprocessed the 5' RACE reads via MiXCR and lists one record per CDR3 protein. The table has around 340,000 distinct CDR3 sequences, roughly an eighth seen once. Sequencing input: PBMCs or a T cell subset sorted from them (not recorded which). These receptor sequences come from a young man who had mild COVID-19 (a few samples of this study predate the infection). Cell type and time point are not known. CDR3s include the opening cysteine and the closing phenylalanine or tryptophan. D genes are given only for firm matches. Expanded clones are given a class, and other clones once, few, many or no size at all.

D	V	J	size	DNA	CDR3
TRBD2	TRBV5-1	TRBJ2-1	few	TGCGCCAGCAGCCTGTTTAAGGGACTAGCGGGGGGGTCCCCCAGGCGCTACAATGAGCAGTTCTTC	CASSLFKGLAGGSPRRYNEQFF
-	TRBV6-6	TRBJ2-1	few	TGTGCCAGCAGAATATACAGGGATGAGGATGAGCAGTTCTTC	CASRIYRDEDEQFF
TRBD1	TRBV20-1	TRBJ2-2	-	TGCAGTGCTAGGTCCTGGGGGACAGGCTTTACCGGGGAGCTGTTTTTT	CSARSWGTGFTGELFF
TRBD2	TRBV4-2	TRBJ2-1	-	TGTGCCAGCAGCCACCGGGACTACCCCTCGGATGAGCAGTTCTTC	CASSHRDYPSDEQFF
-	TRBV7-2	TRBJ2-5	many	TGTGCCAGCAGCTTAACGCAGCAAGAGACCCAGTACTTC	CASSLTQQETQYF
-	TRBV6-4	TRBJ1-2	few	TGTGCCAGCAGTGACTCTTCAGGGATTGGCTACACCTTC	CASSDSSGIGYTF
-	TRBV7-2	TRBJ2-3	few	TGTGCCAGCAGCCACAGCAGGCCAGATACGCAGTATTTT	CASSHSRPDTQYF
TRBD2	TRBV12-3/TRBV12-4	TRBJ2-3	few	TGTGCCAGCAGAATAGCGGGGGTCACAGATACGCAGTATTTT	CASRIAGVTDTQYF
-	TRBV6-2/TRBV6-3	TRBJ2-7	few	TGTGCCAGCAGCCGCATTACGAGGCAGTACTTC	CASSRITRQYF
-	TRBV23-1	TRBJ2-2	few	TGCGCCCCCCGGACAGTGAACACCGGGGAGCTGTTTTTT	CAPRTVNTGELFF
TRBD1	TRBV7-2	TRBJ1-2	-	TGTGCCAGCAGCCAAGGACAGGGGTTAGACTATGGCTACACCTTC	CASSQGQGLDYGYTF
TRBD2	TRBV20-1	TRBJ2-5	-	TGCAGTGCAACGGGGGGGGGACAAGAGACCCAGTACTTC	CSATGGGQETQYF
-	TRBV6-2/TRBV6-3	TRBJ1-1	few	TGTGCCAGCAGTTACTCGAGGACACTCAAATCTGAAGCTTTCTTT	CASSYSRTLKSEAFF
-	TRBV6-1	TRBJ2-2	few	TGTGCCAGCAGTGCGGACCCGAACACCGGGGAGCTGTTTTTT	CASSADPNTGELFF
-	TRBV20-1	TRBJ1-1	few	TGCAGTGCTATTGACCCGGGTCTGCGGAACACTGAAGCTTTCTTT	CSAIDPGLRNTEAFF
-	TRBV12-3/TRBV12-4	TRBJ1-1	few	TGTGCCAGCTTAACTTATCCGAGGGGGGAAGCTTTCTTT	CASLTYPRGEAFF
TRBD1	TRBV28	TRBJ1-1	-	TGTGCCAGCAGACTCGAATTATGGGACAGGGGAGGTCGGACTGAAGCTTTCTTT	CASRLELWDRGGRTEAFF
-	TRBV7-2	TRBJ2-2	-	TGTGCCAGCAGCTTAGGGAGGGCGCGACGGTGGGAGCTGTTTTTT	CASSLGRARRWELFF
-	TRBV6-5	TRBJ1-6	-	TGTGCCAGCAGTTCCGGAGAGGACCCGTATAATTCACCCCTCCACTTT	CASSSGEDPYNSPLHF
-	TRBV10-2	TRBJ1-4	-	TGCGCCACCAACCGGAAACAGGGATCTAATGAAAAACTGTTTTTT	CATNRKQGSNEKLFF
-	TRBV30	TRBJ1-4	-	TGTGCCTGGCAGCAGGGGATCAATGAAAAACTGTTTTTT	CAWQQGINEKLFF
TRBD2	TRBV7-2	TRBJ2-5	few	TGTGCCAGCAGCTTCTCGGGCGGGGGGACGGAGACCCAGTACTTC	CASSFSGGGTETQYF
TRBD2	TRBV5-5	TRBJ2-3	few	TGTGCCAGCAGCGCCAGCGGGGGGACCACAGATACGCAGTATTTT	CASSASGGTTDTQYF
TRBD1	TRBV28	TRBJ2-1	-	TGTGCCAGCAGCCTCCCCCGACAGGGGACGTGGAATGAGCAGTTCTTC	CASSLPRQGTWNEQFF
-	TRBV11-2	TRBJ1-2	few	TGTGCCAGCAGCTTATGGGGGACCTATGGCTACACCTTC	CASSLWGTYGYTF
-	TRBV10-3	TRBJ1-5	many	TGTGCCATCAGTCAGGGAGCTACCGGTCAGCCCCAGCATTTT	CAISQGATGQPQHF
-	TRBV18	TRBJ2-5	-	TGTGCCAGCTCACCACAGGGGCCTGAGACCCAGTACTTC	CASSPQGPETQYF
TRBD2	TRBV12-3/TRBV12-4	TRBJ2-5	-	TGTGCCAGCACCTTAACTAGCGGGGCCCAGACCCAGTACTTC	CASTLTSGAQTQYF
TRBD2	TRBV4-2	TRBJ2-7	few	TGTGCCAGCAGCCAGAAAGGGCTAGCGGGGTACGAGCAGTACTTC	CASSQKGLAGYEQYF
TRBD2	TRBV12-3/TRBV12-4	TRBJ2-3	-	TGTGCCAGCAGTTTAGATATAGCGGGGTCCACAGATACGCAGTATTTT	CASSLDIAGSTDTQYF
-	TRBV5-1	TRBJ2-5	few	TGCGCCAGCAGCTCGGGATCGACCCAAGAGACCCAGTACTTC	CASSSGSTQETQYF
TRBD1	TRBV5-1	TRBJ2-3	many	TGCGCCAGCAGCTCACCGACAGGGGGTAGAACAGATACGCAGTATTTT	CASSSPTGGRTDTQYF
TRBD2	TRBV3-1	TRBJ2-1	many	TGTGCCAGCAGCCAATTAGCGGGGGGGCGTAGGAATGAGCAGTTCTTC	CASSQLAGGRRNEQFF
-	TRBV7-2	TRBJ1-5	few	TGTGCCAGCAGCTTTCCCCCAAATCAGCCCCAGCATTTT	CASSFPPNQPQHF
-	TRBV4-3	TRBJ2-5	many	TGCGCCAGCAGCCAAGAATTTACTAGGGAGACCCAGTACTTC	CASSQEFTRETQYF
-	TRBV6-2/TRBV6-3	TRBJ1-5	few	TGTGCCAGCAGTTACGGCCGGAATCAGCCCCAGCATTTT	CASSYGRNQPQHF
TRBD2	TRBV27	TRBJ2-3	few	TGTGCCAGCCCCCTCTCTCCTAGCGGGGGTCACACAGATACGCAGTATTTT	CASPLSPSGGHTDTQYF
TRBD1	TRBV18	TRBJ2-3	few	TGTGCCAGCTCTTCGAGAACGACAGGGGCAGATACGCAGTATTTT	CASSSRTTGADTQYF
-	TRBV12-3/TRBV12-4	TRBJ1-3	few	TGTGCCGGAATTCGGGGATCTGGAAACACCATATATTTT	CAGIRGSGNTIYF
-	TRBV18	TRBJ1-1	few	TGTGCCAGCTCATTTATCGGACAGCCGAGTGAAGCTTTCTTT	CASSFIGQPSEAFF
-	TRBV27	TRBJ1-5	-	TGTGCCAGCAGTTTGAGGCCAGCCAATCAGCCCCAGCATTTT	CASSLRPANQPQHF
TRBD1	TRBV20-1	TRBJ2-3	-	TGCAGTGCTCACCCCCAGGGGGATCCCACAGATACGCAGTATTTT	CSAHPQGDPTDTQYF
TRBD2	TRBV4-1	TRBJ2-5	few	TGCGCCAGCAGCCAAAGCGGGGGGGCCGTGGAGACCCAGTACTTC	CASSQSGGAVETQYF
-	TRBV27	TRBJ1-1	few	TGTGCCAGCAGTTTCGGGACAATCACTGAAGCTTTCTTT	CASSFGTITEAFF
TRBD1	TRBV7-9	TRBJ1-5	-	TGTGCCAGCAGCTCCCCTGAAGGGGGCTCCAATCAGCCCCAGCATTTT	CASSSPEGGSNQPQHF